This entry describes one TCR beta chain. Its antigen remains unidentified. The sample comes from a study of brain T cells in children with intractable seizures. Overall study findings and caveats: Pre-surgery blood may have been undersampled, hiding some clones. Viral specificity was inferred only from CDR3 similarity; HCMV serostatus was unknown.

Time point of the sample: blood from clinic visit 5 months post-surgery; TSC patient then seizure free. Surgery cases with the highest brain T cell transcript signatures were chosen for sequencing. V gave up 2 bases and J gave up 2 bases, with 11 bases separating them. This CDR3 comprises 14 residues. Germline loops: CDR1 GTSNPN, CDR2 SVGIG (reference sequence). Repertoires were generated with immunoSEQ multiplex PCR, while TCRdb's copy carries only in-frame clones and drops some. The table includes about 340,000 clones, over 90% detected once. The sample was peripheral blood, taken 5 to 6 months after surgery. The genes are TRBV30 and TRBJ2-3; perhaps TRBD1 as D (6 bases). The sequence was collected from a boy in the first two years of life with tuberous sclerosis and intractable seizures. This chain's CDR3 is CAWSYGQHTDTQYF. In nucleotides, the CDR3 is TGTGCCTGGAGTTATGGACAGCACACAGATACGCAGTATTTT.